The rows below give T cell receptor beta chains drawn from one sample of a study of metastatic and nonmetastatic thyroid tumors. TCRdb re-called the PCR reads via MiXCR. The sample lists some 28,000 clones, around 20% seen once, with around two fifths in the top ten. Sample: blood. These receptors all come from a female donor with papillary thyroid cancer or a benign thyroid nodule (not recorded which). Some clones in this sample may be carry-over from other donors' samples. Each CDR3 is given with its conserved first and last residue. The order of the fields is V gene, D gene, clone size, J gene, CDR3 protein, CDR3 DNA. D genes are given only for firm matches. Clone size is shown for a subset of rows, as once, few, many or a class of expanded clone.

V: TRBV4-1; D: -; size: many; J: TRBJ1-2; CDR3: CASSQDGGQGEGFNYGYTF; DNA: TGCGCCAGCAGCCAAGATGGAGGGCAGGGAGAGGGGTTTAACTATGGCTACACCTTC
V: TRBV9; D: TRBD1; size: many; J: TRBJ2-5; CDR3: CASSATTGILQETQYF; DNA: TGTGCCAGCAGCGCTACGACAGGGATCCTTCAAGAGACCCAGTACTTC
V: TRBV5-6; D: -; size: -; J: TRBJ2-7; CDR3: CASSLVGEARGGLYF; DNA: TGTGCCAGCAGCTTGGTTGGGGAAGCCAGGGGAGGGCTGTACTTC
V: TRBV5-1; D: -; size: -; J: TRBJ1-2; CDR3: CASSVTANYGYTF; DNA: TGCGCCAGCAGTGTGACAGCGAACTATGGCTACACCTTC
V: TRBV11-2; D: -; size: -; J: TRBJ2-1; CDR3: CARSLGSGGPNEQLF; DNA: TGTGCCAGGAGCTTGGGTTCAGGGGGGCCAAATGAGCAGTTATTC
V: TRBV19; D: -; size: few; J: TRBJ1-6; CDR3: CASSIGTRLGVTLHF; DNA: TGTGCCAGTAGTATTGGTACCCGTCTTGGCGTCACCCTCCACTTT
V: TRBV12-3/TRBV12-4; D: -; size: many; J: TRBJ2-1; CDR3: CASSPVWASEYNEQFF; DNA: TGTGCCAGCAGCCCTGTTTGGGCTAGCGAGTACAATGAGCAGTTCTTC
V: TRBV6-1; D: TRBD2; size: medium-sized; J: TRBJ2-7; CDR3: CASSTGTSSYEQYF; DNA: TGTGCCAGCAGTACCGGGACTAGTTCATACGAGCAGTACTTC
V: TRBV30; D: -; size: -; J: TRBJ2-3; CDR3: CAWSPGRDTQYF; DNA: TGTGCCTGGAGCCCGGGAAGGGATACGCAGTATTTT
V: TRBV6-2/TRBV6-3; D: -; size: few; J: TRBJ2-1; CDR3: CASSPRDSSYNEQFF; DNA: TGTGCCAGCAGTCCGCGGGACAGCTCCTACAATGAGCAGTTCTTC
V: TRBV24-1; D: -; size: many; J: TRBJ2-2; CDR3: CATSDRGAAGSGELFF; DNA: TGTGCCACCAGTGATCGAGGAGCGGCCGGATCCGGGGAGCTGTTTTTT
V: TRBV12-3/TRBV12-4; D: -; size: medium-sized; J: TRBJ1-6; CDR3: CASSLGGSALHF; DNA: TGTGCCAGCAGTTTAGGGGGTTCGGCCCTCCACTTT
V: TRBV7-2; D: -; size: many; J: TRBJ1-6; CDR3: CASSLGQIHSYNSPLHF; DNA: TGTGCCAGCAGCTTAGGGCAGATCCACTCCTATAATTCACCCCTCCACTTT
V: TRBV11-3; D: -; size: few; J: TRBJ2-5; CDR3: CASSQGVTEETQYF; DNA: TGTGCCAGCAGCCAAGGCGTGACGGAAGAGACCCAGTACTTC
V: TRBV9; D: -; size: many; J: TRBJ2-1; CDR3: CASTPGTSFHEQFF; DNA: TGTGCCAGCACCCCCGGAACCTCATTCCATGAGCAGTTCTTC
V: TRBV12-3/TRBV12-4; D: TRBD2; size: many; J: TRBJ2-3; CDR3: CASRVAGRTDTQYF; DNA: TGTGCCAGCAGGGTAGCGGGACGCACAGATACGCAGTATTTT
V: TRBV28; D: -; size: many; J: TRBJ1-3; CDR3: CASSSFFSGNTIYF; DNA: TGTGCCAGCAGTTCTTTCTTCTCTGGAAACACCATATATTTT
V: TRBV12-3/TRBV12-4; D: -; size: few; J: TRBJ2-1; CDR3: CASSSAIVIYNEQFF; DNA: TGTGCCAGCAGTTCGGCTATCGTAATCTACAATGAGCAGTTCTTC
V: TRBV24-1; D: TRBD2; size: many; J: TRBJ2-3; CDR3: CATSDTTSGRVTDTQYF; DNA: TGTGCCACCAGTGATACGACTAGCGGGAGAGTTACAGATACGCAGTATTTT
V: TRBV5-1; D: -; size: many; J: TRBJ1-6; CDR3: CASSLSIIDGRSPLHF; DNA: TGCGCCAGCAGCTTGTCTATTATCGATGGGCGTTCACCCCTCCACTTT
V: TRBV12-3/TRBV12-4; D: -; size: -; J: TRBJ1-3; CDR3: CASTANSGNTIYF; DNA: TGTGCCAGCACCGCGAACTCTGGAAACACCATATATTTT
V: TRBV2; D: -; size: few; J: TRBJ1-1; CDR3: CASSAVNTEVFF; DNA: TGTGCCAGCAGTGCGGTCAACACTGAAGTTTTCTTT
V: TRBV11-2; D: TRBD2; size: many; J: TRBJ2-7; CDR3: CASSPLLAGGFYEQYF; DNA: TGTGCCAGCAGCCCCCTCCTAGCGGGAGGATTCTACGAGCAGTACTTC
V: TRBV11-2; D: -; size: medium-sized; J: TRBJ1-2; CDR3: CASSKAGIANYGYTF; DNA: TGTGCCAGCAGCAAAGCAGGGATAGCTAACTATGGCTACACCTTC
V: TRBV15; D: -; size: few; J: TRBJ2-2; CDR3: CATSRGGDGELFF; DNA: TGTGCCACCAGCAGAGGGGGGGACGGGGAGCTGTTTTTT
V: TRBV2; D: TRBD1; size: -; J: TRBJ2-1; CDR3: CASSLGQGAFDEQFF; DNA: TGTGCCAGCAGCTTAGGACAGGGGGCCTTCGATGAGCAGTTCTTC
V: TRBV7-6; D: TRBD1; size: many; J: TRBJ2-5; CDR3: CASSLATGYETQYF; DNA: TGTGCCAGCAGCTTAGCGACAGGGTACGAGACCCAGTACTTC
V: TRBV5-8; D: -; size: few; J: TRBJ2-1; CDR3: CASSFWGLYNEQFF; DNA: TGTGCCAGCAGCTTTTGGGGACTCTACAATGAGCAGTTCTTC
V: TRBV12-3/TRBV12-4; D: TRBD2; size: medium-sized; J: TRBJ2-1; CDR3: CASSSPSGGGHNEQFF; DNA: TGTGCCAGCAGTTCCCCTAGCGGGGGTGGTCACAATGAGCAGTTCTTC
V: TRBV28; D: -; size: many; J: TRBJ2-3; CDR3: CASSLMSSTDTQYF; DNA: TGTGCCAGCAGTTTGATGAGCAGCACAGATACGCAGTATTTT
V: TRBV27; D: -; size: few; J: TRBJ2-2; CDR3: CASSLANGELVF; DNA: TGTGCCAGCAGTTTGGCCAACGGGGAGCTGGTTTTT
V: TRBV6-1; D: -; size: -; J: TRBJ2-4; CDR3: CASSLQGLDIQYF; DNA: TGTGCCAGCAGCTTACAGGGCCTGGACATTCAGTACTTC
V: TRBV9; D: TRBD1; size: many; J: TRBJ1-1; CDR3: CASGVGTGGPMNTEAFF; DNA: TGTGCCAGCGGCGTAGGAACAGGGGGCCCCATGAACACTGAAGCTTTCTTT
V: TRBV7-9; D: -; size: -; J: TRBJ2-7; CDR3: CASSRKSSYEQYF; DNA: TGTGCCAGCAGCCGGAAAAGCTCCTACGAGCAGTACTTC
V: TRBV5-1; D: -; size: -; J: TRBJ1-2; CDR3: CASSLSSGARGYTF; DNA: TGCGCCAGCAGCTTATCGTCGGGGGCTAGAGGCTACACCTTC
V: TRBV19; D: -; size: -; J: TRBJ2-3; CDR3: CASSIGNTQYF; DNA: TGTGCCAGTAGTATTGGAAATACGCAGTATTTT
V: TRBV28; D: -; size: medium-sized; J: TRBJ1-2; CDR3: CASSLGSTGLGGYTF; DNA: TGTGCCAGCAGTTTGGGTTCGACAGGTTTAGGTGGCTACACCTTC
V: TRBV24-1; D: -; size: few; J: TRBJ2-1; CDR3: CATSQTGRSYNEQFF; DNA: TGTGCCACCTCTCAAACAGGGCGCTCCTACAATGAGCAGTTCTTC
V: TRBV18; D: -; size: few; J: TRBJ1-6; CDR3: CASSPGTNSPLHF; DNA: TGTGCCAGCTCACCAGGGACCAATTCACCCCTCCACTTT
V: TRBV12-3/TRBV12-4; D: -; size: few; J: TRBJ1-5; CDR3: CASSQQGEQPQHF; DNA: TGTGCCAGCAGTCAACAGGGAGAGCAGCCCCAGCATTTT
V: TRBV7-6; D: TRBD2; size: many; J: TRBJ2-3; CDR3: CASSWASGGAPDTQYF; DNA: TGTGCCAGCAGCTGGGCTAGCGGGGGGGCCCCAGATACGCAGTATTTT
V: TRBV11-2; D: TRBD2; size: many; J: TRBJ2-7; CDR3: CASSSLAGGLYEQYF; DNA: TGTGCCAGCAGCTCACTAGCGGGGGGGCTCTACGAGCAGTACTTC
V: TRBV11-2; D: TRBD2; size: -; J: TRBJ2-3; CDR3: CASSLVGGSADTQYF; DNA: TGTGCCAGCAGCTTAGTGGGCGGGAGCGCAGATACGCAGTATTTT
V: TRBV11-2; D: -; size: few; J: TRBJ1-1; CDR3: CASSSLRISGPRREAFF; DNA: TGTGCCAGCAGCTCACTTCGAATCTCGGGGCCTCGCCGTGAAGCTTTCTTT
V: TRBV6-2/TRBV6-3; D: -; size: -; J: TRBJ2-6; CDR3: CASSYAHRAGANVLTF; DNA: TGTGCCAGCAGTTACGCGCATAGGGCTGGGGCCAACGTCCTGACTTTC